This TCR beta chain comes out of a study of cytomegalovirus exposure and HLA in healthy donors. The V segment lost 0 bases and the J segment 7 bases; nucleotides outside the gene matches: 7. Germline V gene data show CDR1 as MNHNY and CDR2 as SVGAGI (reference sequence). This CDR3 spans 15 amino acids. Though nominally healthy at sampling, donors likely had unrecorded immune exposures. PCR employed 60 Vbeta and 13 Jbeta primers. Sequenced by immunoSEQ multiplex PCR; TCRdb stores in-frame clones only, minus some. The data contain roughly 150,000 clones, roughly 71% of them singletons. Whole-study findings and limits: In an earlier analysis, about 87% or about 30%: the productive usage of most TCR beta V segments. Associated with HLA alleles at 0.05 false discovery rate in a later analysis were fewer than 20,000 TCR beta sequences.

This clone was seen only a few times. Its antigen is as yet unknown. The genes are TRBV6-6 and TRBJ1-1, with 8 nucleotides matching TRBD1. This sequence was found in a man aged 25 to 40 in good health and CMV-seronegative. The sequencing sample was made of PBMCs. CDR3 sequence: CASSYSIGGQVEAFF. The CDR3 nucleotides are TGTGCCAGCAGTTACTCGATCGGGGGACAGGTTGAAGCTTTCTTT.